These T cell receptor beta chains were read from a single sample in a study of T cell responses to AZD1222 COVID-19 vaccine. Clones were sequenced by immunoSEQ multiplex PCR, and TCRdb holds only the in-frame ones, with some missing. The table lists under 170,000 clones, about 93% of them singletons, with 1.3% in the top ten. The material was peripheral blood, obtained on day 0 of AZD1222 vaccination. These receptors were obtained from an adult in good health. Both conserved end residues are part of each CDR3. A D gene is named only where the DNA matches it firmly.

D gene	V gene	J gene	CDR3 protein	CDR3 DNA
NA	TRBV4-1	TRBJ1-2	CASSRARLANYGYTF	TGCGCCAGCAGCAGGGCGAGACTTGCCAACTATGGCTACACCTTC
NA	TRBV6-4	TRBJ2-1	CASLYNEQFF	TGTGCCAGCCTATACAATGAGCAGTTCTTC
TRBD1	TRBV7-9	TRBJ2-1	CASRLGKGTALSSYNEQFF	TGTGCCAGCAGACTGGGCAAAGGGACAGCCTTAAGCTCCTACAATGAGCAGTTCTTC
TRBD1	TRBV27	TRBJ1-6	CASGSPGTGLSPLHF	TGTGCCAGCGGATCCCCCGGGACAGGGCTTTCACCCCTCCACTTT
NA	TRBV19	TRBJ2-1	CASSPRGNAYNEQFF	TGTGCCAGTAGCCCGAGGGGGAACGCCTACAATGAGCAGTTCTTC
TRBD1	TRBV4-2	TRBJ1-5	CASSLQGLGNQPQHF	TGTGCCAGCAGCCTACAGGGGTTGGGCAATCAGCCCCAGCATTTT
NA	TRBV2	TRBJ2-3	CASRGQAGDTQYF	TGTGCCAGCAGGGGCCAGGCGGGAGATACGCAGTATTTT
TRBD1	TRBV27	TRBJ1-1	CASSPTTRGLIQGTTEAFF	TGTGCCAGCAGTCCCACAACACGGGGTTTGATACAGGGGACCACTGAAGCTTTCTTT
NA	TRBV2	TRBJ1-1	CASSGPPGTEAFF	TGTGCCAGCAGTGGACCTCCGGGCACTGAAGCTTTCTTT
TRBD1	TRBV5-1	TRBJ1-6	CASSRTGDNSPLHF	TGCGCCAGCAGCCGGACAGGGGATAATTCACCCCTCCACTTT
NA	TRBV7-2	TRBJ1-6	CASSLRRGASYNSPLHF	TGTGCCAGCAGCTTAAGAAGGGGTGCCTCCTATAATTCACCCCTCCACTTT
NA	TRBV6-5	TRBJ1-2	CASRRQGGHYGYTF	TGTGCCAGCAGGAGGCAGGGAGGCCACTATGGCTACACCTTC
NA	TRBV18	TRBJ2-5	CASSPDLQETQYF	TGTGCCAGCTCACCGGACCTCCAAGAGACCCAGTACTTC
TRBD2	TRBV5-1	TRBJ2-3	CASSPFLAARRDTQYF	TGCGCCAGCAGCCCCTTTCTAGCGGCCAGGAGGGATACGCAGTATTTT
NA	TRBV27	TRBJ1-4	CASSSGGRPSVATNEKLFF	TGTGCCAGCAGTTCCGGCGGACGGCCGTCAGTTGCAACTAATGAAAAACTGTTTTTT
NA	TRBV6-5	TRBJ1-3	CASSQTGSSGNTIYF	TGTGCCAGCAGTCAGACCGGGAGCTCTGGAAACACCATATATTTT
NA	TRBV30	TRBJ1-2	CAWSKGIDYGYTF	TGTGCCTGGAGTAAAGGGATAGACTATGGCTACACCTTC
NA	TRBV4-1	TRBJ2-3	CASTLTRPSTDTQYF	TGCGCCAGCACTTTGACTAGGCCTAGCACAGATACGCAGTATTTT
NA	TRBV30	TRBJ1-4	CAWSTPSLGNEKLFF	TGTGCCTGGAGTACCCCGTCATTGGGTAATGAAAAACTGTTTTTT
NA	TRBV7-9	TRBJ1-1	CASSLGDQAFF	TGTGCCAGCAGCTTAGGGGACCAAGCTTTCTTT
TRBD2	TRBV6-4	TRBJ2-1	CASSDDTGGNYNEQFF	TGTGCCAGCAGTGACGATACGGGAGGGAACTACAATGAGCAGTTCTTC
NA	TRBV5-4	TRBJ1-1	CASSLDLADTEAFF	TGTGCCAGCAGCTTGGATTTGGCAGACACTGAAGCTTTCTTT
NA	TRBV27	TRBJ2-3	CASSLSRVGTDTQYF	TGTGCCAGCAGTTTAAGTCGGGTTGGCACAGATACGCAGTATTTT